Below are 3 T cell receptor beta chains sequenced from a single sample in a study of vaccination and CD4 T cells after COVID-19. Oncomine TCR Beta short-read sequencing was applied to DNA from cultured CD4+ T cells. Via MiXCR, TCRdb re-called the PCR reads, giving one row per CDR3 protein. The table has 20,000 to 25,000 distinct CDR3 sequences, around 42% seen once; the top ten hold roughly an eighth. Treatment reported: roughly ten-day PBMC culture with coronavirus spike peptide pools or control peptides (ViraFEST assay). Antigens for these TCRs are unknown. The sequenced sample consisted of CD4+ T cells from blood, cultured in vitro. These receptors were taken from a human donor who had recovered from COVID-19.

This clonotype was seen a few times. The V call is TRBV5-1, the J call TRBJ1-2; D may be TRBD1 (5 bases). V was trimmed by 2 bases and J by 6 bases, leaving 11 bases between them. Germline CDR1 reads SGHRS; CDR2 reads YFSETQ. CDR3 length: 13 amino acids. CDR3 coding DNA: TGCGCCAGCAGCTTTCCCCAGGGAAATGGCTACACCTTC. It specifies CASSFPQGNGYTF.

This clonotype was seen once. The gene calls are TRBV12-3 or TRBV12-4 and TRBJ2-2; no definite D call. The CDR3 length is 13 residues. The germline V and J ends were trimmed by 6 bases and 10 bases, with 15 bases remaining between them. Here the CDR3 DNA reads TGTGCCAGCAGCCCCGCGACCCCCTTGGAGCTGTTTTTT. Its protein product is CASSPATPLELFF.

The table lists this clonotype with a few counts. The chain is built from TRBV5-4 and TRBJ2-7; 12 bases map to TRBD2. The trim removed 5 bases at V and 6 bases at J, leaving 15 bases unmatched. Germline V lookup: CDR1 SGHNT, CDR2 YYREEE (reference sequence). The CDR3 extends over 17 amino acids. The CDR3 DNA follows: TGTGCCAGCAGATCCGGCGGACTAGCGGGGCTCCCTCGCGAGCAGTACTTC. It codes for CASRSGGLAGLPREQYF.